This T cell receptor beta chain was captured in a study of CD8+ T cells in alopecia areata. The sample holds a few counts of this clone. cDNA reverse transcribed from extracted RNA served as the sequencing template. Produced via immunoSEQ multiplex PCR; TCRdb's table is partial and in-frame only. The data contain about 92,000 clones, 44% of them seen just once; the ten biggest clones take up more than 15%. Germline-derived CDR1 and CDR2 are SGHVS and FQNEAQ. The CDR3 sequence is 17 residues long. J was trimmed by 3 bases and V by 4 bases; bases with no gene match: 8. Treatment here: oral pan-JAK inhibitor, 5-10 mg twice daily. T lymphocytes (CD4+ and CD8+) were sorted from PBMCs.

The chain carries TRBV7-8 and TRBJ2-3, with 12 nucleotides matching TRBD2. This receptor was taken from a human donor with alopecia areata. The specimen comprised CD8+ T cells sorted from blood, sampled at week 24, from a patient treated with tofacitinib. CDR3 sequence: CASSSYPTSGSTDTQYF. The CDR3 coding sequence is TGTGCCAGCAGCTCATACCCGACTAGCGGGAGTACAGATACGCAGTATTTT.